The 9 T cell receptor beta chains reported below all come from one sample, sequenced in a study of Graves' ophthalmopathy and Graves' hyperthyroidism. RNA transcripts were the source from which TCR beta CDR3 regions were amplified. HTBI primers were employed in first-round RT-PCR, then a second-round multiplex PCR followed. TCRdb reanalysed the multiplex PCR reads using MiXCR and keeps one entry per CDR3 protein. The sample holds hundreds of thousands of distinct CDR3 sequences, roughly an eighth seen once. The source material was blood. These receptors originate from a woman in her thirties with Graves' ophthalmopathy.

The gene calls are TRBV4-1 and TRBJ2-2; TRBD1 aligns across 8 bases. Germline CDR1 reads MGHRA; CDR2 reads YSYEKL. The CDR3 spans 18 residues. The V segment lost 5 bases and the J segment 0 bases; nucleotides outside the gene matches: 11. For the CDR3, the DNA is TGCGCCAGCAGCGCCCAAGCCGGGACAGGAACGAACACCGGGGAGCTGTTTTTT. It yields the protein CASSAQAGTGTNTGELFF.

This clonotype occurred many times. The chain employs TRBV7-8 and TRBJ1-1, with D possibly TRBD1 on 6 matching bases. CDR3 length: 15 amino acids. Trimming took off 6 bases at V and 3 bases at J, with 17 bases between the two ends. CDR1 is SGHVS, CDR2 FQNEAQ, per germline. DNA for the CDR3: TGTGCCAGCAGACAAACAGGGATATTCGACACTGAAGCTTTCTTT. The encoded protein is CASRQTGIFDTEAFF.

The rearrangement uses TRBV28 and TRBJ2-7; D unresolved. Germline CDR1 is MDHEN and CDR2 is SYDVKM. The CDR3 runs 14 residues. The V end was cut by 3 bases, the J end by 2 bases, with 11 bases between. The CDR3 spells CASSFLRGAYEQYF. Here the CDR3 DNA reads TGTGCCAGCAGTTTCCTGCGTGGGGCCTACGAGCAGTACTTC.

In this sample, this clonotype turned up many times. The V and J genes are TRBV7-3 and TRBJ1-6; TRBD1 is a possible D gene (6 bases). Germline-derived CDR1 and CDR2 are SGHTA and FQGTGA. The CDR3 consists of 14 residues. With 6 bases removed from V and 8 bases from J, the gap between germline ends came to 14 bases. This chain's CDR3 is CASSRTGAHSPLHF. CDR3 sequence (DNA): TGTGCCAGCAGTCGTACGGGGGCACATTCACCCCTCCACTTT.

At least ten counts were recorded for this clonotype. This chain joins TRBV6-5 and TRBJ2-5; 7 positions agree with TRBD1. With 10 bases clipped from V and 4 bases from J, the junction kept 9 bases outside the gene matches. Germline V CDR1 and CDR2: MNHEY, SVGAGI. The CDR3 sequence is 13 residues long. DNA of the CDR3: TGTGCCACCCTCCGAACAGGGGTAGAGACCCAGTACTTC. This gives the protein CATLRTGVETQYF.

This clonotype was seen ten or more times. The chain is built from TRBV27 and TRBJ2-7; D uncertain. CDR3 size: 14 residues. Trimming cost V 5 bases and J 3 bases, with 14 bases left between them. Germline values: CDR1 MNHEY, CDR2 SMNVEV (reference sequence). In nucleotides, the CDR3 is TGTGCCAGCAGTCCCTCGGACGGAATCTACGAGCAGTACTTC. It yields the protein CASSPSDGIYEQYF.

This clonotype occurred many times. This chain uses TRBV28 with TRBJ1-5; D uncertain. The germline V gene has CDR1 MDHEN and CDR2 SYDVKM. The V end lost 10 bases, the J end lost 3 bases, and 10 bases lay between the germline ends. The CDR3 runs to 12 residues. The CDR3 region has the DNA TGTGCCACCCGAGGGCCCAATCAGCCCCAGCATTTT. It yields the protein CATRGPNQPQHF.

This clonotype has a count of ten or more. This rearrangement joins TRBV7-8 to TRBJ2-2; 7 nucleotides match TRBD1. J was trimmed by 2 bases and V by 5 bases; bases with no gene match: 5. Germline V gives CDR1 SGHVS, CDR2 FQNEAQ. This CDR3 spans 15 amino acids. CDR3 amino acids: CASSPWTGNTGELFF. CDR3 sequence (DNA): TGTGCCAGCAGCCCATGGACAGGAAACACCGGGGAGCTGTTTTTT.

In its sample, this clonotype was seen a few times. This sequence joins TRBV24-1 and TRBJ2-2, with D uncertain. The germline V and J ends were trimmed by 5 bases and 3 bases, with 6 bases remaining between them. The CDR3 length is 13 residues. From germline, CDR1 is KGHDR and CDR2 SFDVKD. For the CDR3, the DNA is TGTGCCACCAGTGGGACCGACACCGGGGAGCTGTTTTTT. This encodes CATSGTDTGELFF.